This T cell receptor (beta chain) was sequenced for a study of control samples from healthy donors and cancer patients. Method: immunoSEQ multiplex PCR; TCRdb's copy keeps in-frame clones and lacks some. Of tens of thousands of clones in the sample, 80% to 95% are singletons; the top ten hold approximately 1.5%. Germline loops: CDR1 SGHDN, CDR2 FVKESK. The CDR3 is 13 amino acids. The ends were cut back, 6 bases at V and 6 bases at J, with 11 bases in the middle. The material sequenced was blood. This rearrangement joins TRBV14 to TRBJ2-2; D not certain. The sequence was obtained from a woman aged 25-40 years in good health. The CDR3 sequence: CASSQSRAGELFF. CDR3 bases: TGTGCCAGCAGTCAGAGTAGGGCCGGGGAGCTGTTTTTT.